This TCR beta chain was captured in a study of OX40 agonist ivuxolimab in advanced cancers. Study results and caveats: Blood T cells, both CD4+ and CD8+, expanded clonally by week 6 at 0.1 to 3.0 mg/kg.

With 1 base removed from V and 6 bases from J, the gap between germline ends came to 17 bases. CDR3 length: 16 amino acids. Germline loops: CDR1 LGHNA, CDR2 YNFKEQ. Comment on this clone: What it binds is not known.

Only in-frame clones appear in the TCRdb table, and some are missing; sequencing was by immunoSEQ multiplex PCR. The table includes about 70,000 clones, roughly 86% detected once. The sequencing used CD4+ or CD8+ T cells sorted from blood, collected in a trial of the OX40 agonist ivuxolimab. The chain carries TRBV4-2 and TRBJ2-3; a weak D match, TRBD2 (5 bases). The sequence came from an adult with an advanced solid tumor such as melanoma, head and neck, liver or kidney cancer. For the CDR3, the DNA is TGTGCCAGCAGCCAAGTAAGGATCCGGGGTGCGGATACGCAGTATTTT. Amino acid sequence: CASSQVRIRGADTQYF.